The next 20 T cell receptor beta chains were all read from a single sample in a study of cytomegalovirus exposure and HLA in healthy donors. It was with 60 Vbeta and 13 Jbeta primers that the PCR ran. TCRdb keeps only in-frame clones here, not all; method: immunoSEQ multiplex PCR. The data contain 150,000 to 200,000 clones, over 75% of them singletons. The specimen sequenced was PBMCs. These receptors all come from a woman under 40 in good health and CMV-seronegative.

The chain recombines TRBV5-4 with TRBJ2-2; TRBD2 aligns across 13 bases. The CDR3 loop spans 17 amino acids. Losses at the gene ends were 4 bases for V and 4 bases for J; bases not matched to a gene: 7. The germline V gene encodes CDR1 SGHNT and CDR2 YYREEE (reference sequence). CDR3 coding DNA: TGTGCCAGCAGCCGGACTAGCGGGAGAGGGAGCACCGGGGAGCTGTTTTTT. It codes for CASSRTSGRGSTGELFF. Looking up the rest from reference TRBV5-4 and TRBJ2-2 gives the full variable domain: ETGVTQSPTHLIKTRGQQVTLRCSSQSGHNTVSWYQQALGQGPQFIFQYYREEENGRGNFPPRFSGLQFPNYSSELNVNALELDDSALYLCASSRTSGRGSTGELFFGEGSRLTVL.

The J gene is TRBJ2-5, the V gene TRBV28; 7 nucleotides match TRBD2. CDR1 and CDR2 from the germline V gene are MDHEN and SYDVKM. This CDR3 is 13 amino acids long. J gave up 5 bases and V 7 bases, and 7 bases lay outside the gene matches. This chain's CDR3 is CASTLGGGETQYF. The CDR3, as DNA: TGTGCCAGCACCCTGGGGGGAGGGGAGACCCAGTACTTC.

V and J are TRBV27 and TRBJ1-1; TRBD1 matches 12 bases. The V gene's germline CDR1 is MNHEY and CDR2 SMNVEV (reference sequence). The CDR3 is made up of 15 amino acids. V shed 2 bases, J shed 5 bases, and the junction held 3 bases outside the gene matches. The CDR3 sequence is CASSLMGQGATEAFF. The CDR3 bases are TGTGCCAGCAGTTTAATGGGACAGGGGGCGACTGAAGCTTTCTTT.

The chain recombines TRBV6-5 with TRBJ1-2, with D perhaps TRBD1 (5 bases). With 11 bases removed from V and 3 bases from J, the gap between germline ends came to 16 bases. The length of the CDR3 is 13 residues. CDR1 MNHEY and CDR2 SVGAGI come from the germline V gene. The CDR3 is CAAGGTRDYGYTF. The DNA of the CDR3 is TGTGCCGCCGGGGGGACTAGAGACTATGGCTACACCTTC.

This clone has a handful of counts. In DNA, the CDR3 is TGTGCCAGCAGTTACCCGCAGGGTAATGAAAAACTGTTTTTT. Protein sequence: CASSYPQGNEKLFF. The V call is TRBV6-6, the J call TRBJ1-4; TRBD1 might be the D (5 bases). The V gene's germline CDR1 is MNHNY and CDR2 SVGAGI (reference sequence). There are 14 residues in the CDR3. The germline V and J ends were trimmed by 2 bases and 4 bases, with 8 bases remaining between them.

This clone was detected a few times. Here the CDR3 DNA reads TGCGCCAGCAGCTGGTGGGGTGCGGGGGAGACCCAGTACTTC. This translates into CASSWWGAGETQYF. The chain has TRBV5-1 and TRBJ2-5; maybe TRBD2 (6 bases). The CDR3 extends over 14 amino acids. V dropped 3 bases and J dropped 5 bases, with 14 bases sitting between them. Germline V CDR1 and CDR2: SGHRS, YFSETQ.

This clone was counted a few times. The rearrangement joins TRBV9 to TRBJ1-4, with D possibly matching TRBD1 (6 bases). CDR1 SGDLS and CDR2 YYNGEE come from the germline V gene. CDR3 length: 14 residues. Trimming removed 4 bases at V and 2 bases at J, with 9 bases between. The CDR3 reads CASSRGGTNEKLFF. CDR3 in DNA: TGTGCCAGCAGCCGGGGGGGCACTAATGAAAAACTGTTTTTT.

In its sample, this clone was seen a few times. The rearrangement uses TRBV27 and TRBJ2-3; 9 bases are shared with TRBD2. This CDR3 has 15 amino acids. V dropped 4 bases and J dropped 2; count of bases not matched to a gene: 4. Germline CDR1 and CDR2: MNHEY and SMNVEV (reference sequence). The CDR3 region has the DNA TGTGCCAGCAGTTCCCCTAGCGGGGCCACAGATACGCAGTATTTT. Its protein is CASSSPSGATDTQYF.

This clone was counted between two and nine times. The chain is built from TRBV5-1 and TRBJ2-5; 10 nucleotides align to TRBD2. J gave up 4 bases and V 2 bases, and 2 bases lay outside the gene matches. CDR3 size: 14 residues. CDR1 and CDR2 (germline): SGHRS, YFSETQ. The CDR3 spells CASSLAGGGETQYF. In DNA form, the CDR3 reads TGCGCCAGCAGCTTAGCGGGGGGGGGAGAGACCCAGTACTTC.

The genes are TRBV5-1 and TRBJ1-3, with D unresolved. The CDR3 covers 15 residues. The V end lost 1 base, the J end lost 2 bases, and 10 bases lay between the germline ends. Germline V gives CDR1 SGHRS, CDR2 YFSETQ. The CDR3 spells CASSLRAGTGNTIYF. CDR3 DNA sequence: TGCGCCAGCAGCTTGCGGGCGGGGACTGGAAACACCATATATTTT. The full variable domain, completed using reference TRBV5-1 and TRBJ1-3, is KAGVTQTPRYLIKTRGQQVTLSCSPISGHRSVSWYQQTPGQGLQFLFEYFSETQRNKGNFPGRFSGRQFSNSRSEMNVSTLELGDSALYLCASSLRAGTGNTIYFGEGSWLTVV.

The chain employs TRBV5-5 and TRBJ2-7; 7 nucleotides align to TRBD1. The CDR3 length is 17 residues. The V gene end was trimmed by 3 bases and the J gene end by 0 bases; junction bases not matched to a gene: 12. Germline CDR1 SGHKS, CDR2 YYEKEE (reference sequence). The CDR3 here is CASSWTPGQISSYEQYF. The CDR3 bases are TGTGCCAGCAGCTGGACCCCGGGACAGATTAGCTCCTACGAGCAGTACTTC.

The genes are TRBV5-1 and TRBJ1-1; D unclear. The germline V gene has CDR1 SGHRS and CDR2 YFSETQ. CDR3 length equals 14 residues. The ends were cut back, 0 bases at V and 2 bases at J, with 8 bases in the middle. The CDR3 DNA is TGCGCCAGCAGCTTGGCGAGAAGCAACACTGAAGCTTTCTTT. Residues: CASSLARSNTEAFF.

The rearrangement uses TRBV29-1 and TRBJ2-5; D is perhaps TRBD2 (5 bases). Looked up from germline, CDR1 is SQVTM and CDR2 is ANQGSEA. The V end was cut by 2 bases, the J end by 5 bases, with 9 bases between. The CDR3 consists of 12 residues. The CDR3 DNA reads TGCAGCGTTGAATTGAGGGATGAGACCCAGTACTTC. Translation: CSVELRDETQYF. The full variable domain, with the rest looked up from reference TRBV29-1 and TRBJ2-5, is SAVISQKPSRDICQRGTSLTIQCQVDSQVTMMFWYRQQPGQSLTLIATANQGSEATYESGFVIDKFPISRPNLTFSTLTVSNMSPEDSSIYLCSVELRDETQYFGPGTRLLVL.

The chain joins TRBV4-1 to TRBJ2-7; 12 nucleotides align to TRBD2. The V gene's germline CDR1 is MGHRA and CDR2 YSYEKL. With 2 bases clipped from V and 0 bases from J, the junction kept 5 bases outside the gene matches. The CDR3 consists of 17 residues. The CDR3 nucleotides are TGCGCCAGCAGCCAAACGACTAGCGGGGGTTCCTCCTACGAGCAGTACTTC. Translating it yields CASSQTTSGGSSYEQYF.

The chain uses TRBV10-3 and TRBJ2-5; a possible D gene is TRBD1 (5 bases). Germline lookup yields CDR1 ENHRY and CDR2 SYGVKD. V shed 0 bases and J shed 2 bases, with 7 bases lying between them. The CDR3 contains 14 residues. The CDR3 DNA sequence: TGTGCCATCAGTGAGTCACGACAGCAAGAGACCCAGTACTTC. This encodes CAISESRQQETQYF.

This chain links TRBV7-2 with TRBJ2-1; no clear D gene. Per germline, CDR1 SGHTA and CDR2 FQGNSA. The germline V and J ends were trimmed by 3 bases and 0 bases, with 12 bases remaining between them. The CDR3 is 16 residues long. CDR3 region: CASSLPPWSSYNEQFF. CDR3 in DNA: TGTGCCAGCAGCTTGCCGCCTTGGAGCTCCTACAATGAGCAGTTCTTC.

The rearrangement uses TRBV6-5 and TRBJ1-1, with unresolved D. The CDR3 extends over 15 amino acids. With 0 bases removed from V and 1 base from J, the gap between germline ends came to 9 bases. CDR1 is MNHEY and CDR2 is SVGAGI in the germline V gene. The DNA for the CDR3 is TGTGCCAGCAGTTACTCCACCAGACAGAACACTGAAGCTTTCTTT. Protein product: CASSYSTRQNTEAFF.

The chain employs TRBV4-3 and TRBJ2-7; possibly TRBD2 for D (6 bases). V dropped 4 bases and J dropped 1 base, with 17 bases sitting between them. The germline CDR1 and CDR2 sequences are LGHNA and YSLEER. The CDR3 is 16 residues long. The CDR3 spells CASSRKWRDGSYEQYF. The CDR3, as DNA: TGCGCCAGCAGCCGAAAATGGCGGGACGGTTCCTACGAGCAGTACTTC.

This rearrangement joins TRBV10-3 to TRBJ2-1; TRBD1 matches at 10 bases. The CDR3 has 15 residues. CDR1 ENHRY and CDR2 SYGVKD come from the germline V gene. V lost 3 bases and J lost 5; bases outside the gene matches: 4. In nucleotides, the CDR3 is TGTGCCATCAGTGATTTCGGGACAGGGGACAATGAGCAGTTCTTC. This encodes CAISDFGTGDNEQFF.

The CDR3 region is CASRNNGAGGPDTQYF. For the CDR3, the DNA is TGTGCCAGCAGAAATAACGGGGCGGGAGGGCCGGATACGCAGTATTTT. The chain joins TRBV7-3 to TRBJ2-3; TRBD2 matches at 9 bases. The CDR3 covers 16 residues. Germline loops: CDR1 SGHTA, CDR2 FQGTGA. V lost 6 bases, J lost 6 bases, and 13 bases stayed unmatched.